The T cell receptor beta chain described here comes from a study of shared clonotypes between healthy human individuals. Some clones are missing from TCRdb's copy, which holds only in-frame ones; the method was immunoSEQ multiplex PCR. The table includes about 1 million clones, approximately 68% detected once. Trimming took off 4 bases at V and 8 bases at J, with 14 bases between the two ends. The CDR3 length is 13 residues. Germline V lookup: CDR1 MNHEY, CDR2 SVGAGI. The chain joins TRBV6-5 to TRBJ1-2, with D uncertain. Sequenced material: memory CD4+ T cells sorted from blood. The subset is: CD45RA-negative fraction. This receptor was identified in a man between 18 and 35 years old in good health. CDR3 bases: TGTGCCAGCAGTTCGAGCAGGATCGACGGCTACACCTTC. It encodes CASSSSRIDGYTF.